This T cell receptor beta chain was recovered during a study of regulatory T cells in long-lasting Graves disease. This clonotype was found a few times. Its antigen is unknown. The time point: persistent/refractory GD, antithyroid drugs over 5 years with positive TRAb. RNA from PBMCs was the source of the TCR library. In Xi'an, China, an endocrinology department was the source of patients. CDR3 regions were amplified by Arm-PCR using iRepertoire HTBI primers to build TCR beta libraries. In TCRdb, the multiplex PCR reads were re-called with MiXCR into one record per CDR3 protein. The sample has approximately 690,000 distinct CDR3 sequences, roughly 30% seen once; the top ten hold about 40%. Points from the study as a whole: It was in persistent disease that TRBV28, TRBJ1-2 and TRBJ2-5 were favored.

After removal of 4 bases from V and 7 bases from J, the junction contained 6 bases not matched to a gene. The CDR3 runs 14 residues. Germline assignment: CDR1 SGHRS and CDR2 YFSETQ. J is TRBJ2-4 and V is TRBV5-1; 9 positions match TRBD2. Specimen: peripheral blood mononuclear cells (PBMCs), collected when the disease was refractory, from a patient treated with antithyroid drugs. The receptor's source is a female donor with Graves disease. The DNA for the CDR3 is TGCGCCAGCAGCCCCCTAGCGGGGAGCAACATTCAGTACTTC. Protein product: CASSPLAGSNIQYF.